Listed below are T cell receptor beta chains from one sample, sequenced in a study of T cells after yellow fever vaccination. TCRdb re-called the 5' RACE reads through MiXCR, storing one row per CDR3 protein. The repertoire consists of 320,000 or so distinct CDR3 sequences, with less than 9.5% occurring once and the leading ten covering 17%. The sequenced sample was PBMCs, obtained 35 to 50 days after the first yellow fever vaccination. Source of these receptors: a man aged 18 to 35 who received the YFV17D yellow fever vaccine. Each CDR3 is given with its conserved first and last residue. Each record gives: clone size, V gene, D gene, J gene, CDR3 DNA, CDR3 protein. The D gene is left open where the match is weak. Clone size, where shown, is once, few, many, or a class for clones that have expanded.

>many|TRBV29-1|TRBD2|TRBJ2-1
TGCAGCGTTGAGTTTAGCGGGGTTCAGCAGTTCTTC
CSVEFSGVQQFF
>.|TRBV20-1|TRBD1|TRBJ1-1
TGCAGTGCTAGGGGACAGGGCGGAAAGAGCACTGAAGCTTTCTTT
CSARGQGGKSTEAFF
>.|TRBV10-3|.|TRBJ2-3
TGTGCCATCAGTGATCCCGGGGGTGATAGCACAGATACGCAGTATTTT
CAISDPGGDSTDTQYF
>few|TRBV18|.|TRBJ2-3
TGTGCCAGCTCACGTCCCAGGACCAGCACAGATACGCAGTATTTT
CASSRPRTSTDTQYF
>few|TRBV5-1|.|TRBJ1-2
TGCGCCAGCAGCTTGGGAGGGGACTATGGCTCGGGCTACACCTTC
CASSLGGDYGSGYTF
>.|TRBV3-1|TRBD1|TRBJ2-1
TGTGCCAGCAGTAGACAGGGGGCACATGAGCAGTTCTTC
CASSRQGAHEQFF
>.|TRBV6-5|.|TRBJ1-6
TGTGCCAGCAGTTACCAGGTCCGAAATTCACCCCTCCACTTT
CASSYQVRNSPLHF
>.|TRBV7-9|.|TRBJ2-7
TGTGCCAGCAGCACCGGGGGAGCTTGGGAGCAGTACTTC
CASSTGGAWEQYF
>.|TRBV12-3/TRBV12-4|.|TRBJ2-1
TGTGCCAGCGGTAGGGGGACAAGAGATGAGCAGTTCTTC
CASGRGTRDEQFF
>few|TRBV5-1|.|TRBJ2-3
TGCGCCAGCAGCTTGGGATCGGGGGAGGCAGATACGCAGTATTTT
CASSLGSGEADTQYF